The T cell receptor (beta chain) under discussion was sequenced for a study of cytomegalovirus exposure and HLA in healthy donors. Study information: The roughly 120 validation repertoires, a later analysis reported, used the same platform as the 550 to 700 repertoires from the first cohort. Findings of the study overall: Confirmation was obtained in vitro that a few CMV-associated chains are specific for CMV antigens.

Profiled with immunoSEQ multiplex PCR; TCRdb holds only in-frame clones, not every one. The sample includes fewer than 400,000 clones, roughly 90% of them seen just once. Turning to this clone: The antigen is undetermined.

The donors were members of the approximately 130-subject validation cohort (separate from the approximately 670-subject first cohort). Germline CDR1 is SGDLS and CDR2 is YYNGEE. This CDR3 has 14 amino acids. Trimming removed 0 bases from V and 4 bases from J, with 11 bases in between. V gene TRBV9 combines with J gene TRBJ2-7, with D unclear. Source material: PBMCs. The sequence derives from a young man in good health and CMV-seronegative. The chain's CDR3 is CASSVGGSVYEQYF. As DNA, the CDR3 is TGTGCCAGCAGCGTAGGTGGCAGTGTTTACGAGCAGTACTTC. Combining the CDR3 with reference TRBV9 and TRBJ2-7 gives the whole variable domain DSGVTQTPKHLITATGQRVTLRCSPRSGDLSVYWYQQSLDQGLQFLIQYYNGEERAKGNILERFSAQQFPDLHSELNLSSLELGDSALYFCASSVGGSVYEQYFGPGTRLTVT.